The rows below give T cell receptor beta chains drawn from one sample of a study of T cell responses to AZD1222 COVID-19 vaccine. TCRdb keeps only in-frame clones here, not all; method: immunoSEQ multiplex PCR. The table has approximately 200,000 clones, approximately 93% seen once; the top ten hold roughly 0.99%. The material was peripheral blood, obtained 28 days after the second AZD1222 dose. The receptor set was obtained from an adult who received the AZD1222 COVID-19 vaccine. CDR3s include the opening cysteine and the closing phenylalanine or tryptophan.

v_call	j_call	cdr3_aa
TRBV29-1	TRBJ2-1	CSVRKDLNEQFF
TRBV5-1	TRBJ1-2	CASSSGTYGYGYTF
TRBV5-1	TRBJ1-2	CASSLNQGRVYGYTF
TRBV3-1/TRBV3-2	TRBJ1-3	CASSSGLRGNTIYF
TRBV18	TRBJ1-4	CASSQTGPNEKLFF
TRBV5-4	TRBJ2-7	CASSFQTSAYEQYF
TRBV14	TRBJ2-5	CASSHLRQGLQETQYF
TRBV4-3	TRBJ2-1	CASSQDSLAGGKQFF
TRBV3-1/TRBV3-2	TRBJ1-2	CASSQTHRDLRGYTF
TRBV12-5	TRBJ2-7	CASGPNRYNEQYF
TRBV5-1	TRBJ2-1	CASSSPKTGIYNEQFF
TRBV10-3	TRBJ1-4	CAISPGPGKTNEKLFF
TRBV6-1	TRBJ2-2	CASSERGNTGELFF
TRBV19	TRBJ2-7	CASSMQGASQYF
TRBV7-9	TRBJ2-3	CASSFGTGRTDTQYF
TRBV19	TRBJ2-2	CASSIPRGVGTGELFF
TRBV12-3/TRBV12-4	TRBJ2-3	CASGLASTDTQYF
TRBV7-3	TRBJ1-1	CASSPDSPVGENTEAFF
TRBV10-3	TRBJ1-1	CAIRGGGTEAFF
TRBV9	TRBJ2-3	CASSVAARPWGDTQYF
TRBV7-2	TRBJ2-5	CASSLADGGWETQYF
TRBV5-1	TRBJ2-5	CASSSSGVGPETQYF
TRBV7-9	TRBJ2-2	CATVGVPGLSPNTGELFF
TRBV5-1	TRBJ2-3	CASNPGGQNTDTQYF
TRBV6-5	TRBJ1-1	CASSSEGFDTEAFF